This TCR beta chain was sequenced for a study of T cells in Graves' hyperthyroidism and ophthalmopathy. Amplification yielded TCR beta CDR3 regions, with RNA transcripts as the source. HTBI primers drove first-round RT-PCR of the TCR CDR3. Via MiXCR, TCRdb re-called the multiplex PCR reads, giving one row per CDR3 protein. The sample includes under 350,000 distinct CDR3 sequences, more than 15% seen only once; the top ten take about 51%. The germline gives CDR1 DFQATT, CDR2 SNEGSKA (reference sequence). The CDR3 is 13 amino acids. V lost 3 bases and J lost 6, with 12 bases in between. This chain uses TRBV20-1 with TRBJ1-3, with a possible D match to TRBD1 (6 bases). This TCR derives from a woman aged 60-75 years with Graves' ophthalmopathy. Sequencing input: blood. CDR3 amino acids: CSARGARENTIYF. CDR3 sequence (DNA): TGCAGTGCTAGGGGGGCTCGGGAAAACACCATATATTTT.